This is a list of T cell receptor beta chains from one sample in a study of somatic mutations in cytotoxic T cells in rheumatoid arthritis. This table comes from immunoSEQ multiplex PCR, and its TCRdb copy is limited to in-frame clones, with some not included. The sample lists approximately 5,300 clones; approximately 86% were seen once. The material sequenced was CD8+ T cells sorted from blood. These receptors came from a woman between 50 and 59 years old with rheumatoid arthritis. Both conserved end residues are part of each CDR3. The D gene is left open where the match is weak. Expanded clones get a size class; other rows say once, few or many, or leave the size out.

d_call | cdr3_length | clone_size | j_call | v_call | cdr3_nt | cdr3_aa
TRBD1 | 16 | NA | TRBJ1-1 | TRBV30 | TGTGCCTGGAGTGTGCTCCGGGGGACAGGGGACACTGAAGCTTTCTTT | CAWSVLRGTGDTEAFF
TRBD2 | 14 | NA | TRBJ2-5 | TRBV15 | TGTGCCAAGCTAGCGGGGGGCTGGACGGAGACCCAGTACTTC | CAKLAGGWTETQYF
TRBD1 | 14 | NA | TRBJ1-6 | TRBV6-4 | TGTGCCAGCAGTGAGGCAGGGGGCAATTCACCCCTCCACTTT | CASSEAGGNSPLHF
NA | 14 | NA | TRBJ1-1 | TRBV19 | TGTGCCAGTAGTGCCAGACAGATGAACACTGAAGCTTTCTTT | CASSARQMNTEAFF
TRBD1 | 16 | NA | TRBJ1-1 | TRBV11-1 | TGTGCCAGCAGCCCGTCGTCGAACAGGGGGCAAACTGAAGCTTTCTTT | CASSPSSNRGQTEAFF
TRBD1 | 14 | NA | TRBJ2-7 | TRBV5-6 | TGTGCCAGCAGCTTGGGGACAGGGTTGAGGGAGCAGTACTTC | CASSLGTGLREQYF
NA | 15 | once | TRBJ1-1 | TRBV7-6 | TGTGCCAGCAGCTTAGCTGGGACTGGTGGGACTGAAGCTTTCTTT | CASSLAGTGGTEAFF
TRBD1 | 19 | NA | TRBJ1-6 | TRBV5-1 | TGCGCCAGCAGCTTGACCGGGACAGGGGCCTTGAGTGGTGATTCCCCCCTCCACTTT | CASSLTGTGALSGDSPLHF
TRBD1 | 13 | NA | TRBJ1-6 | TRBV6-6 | TGTGCCAGCTGGGGACAGGGTTCTTCACCCCTCCACTTT | CASWGQGSSPLHF
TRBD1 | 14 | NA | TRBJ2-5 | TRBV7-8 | TGTGCCAGCAGCTTAGGACAGGGACAAGAGACCCAGTACTTC | CASSLGQGQETQYF
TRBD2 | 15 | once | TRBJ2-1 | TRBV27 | TGTGCCAGCAGTTTATCTAGCGGGGGGGCGGGTGAGCAGTTCTTC | CASSLSSGGAGEQFF
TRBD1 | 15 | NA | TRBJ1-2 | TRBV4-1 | TGCGCCAGCAGCCAACCCGGGACAGATTACTATGGCTACACCTTC | CASSQPGTDYYGYTF
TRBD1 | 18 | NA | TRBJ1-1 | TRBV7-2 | TGTGCCAGCAGCTTATACGGCCCGCGACAGGGGGCATGGACTGAAGCTTTCTTT | CASSLYGPRQGAWTEAFF
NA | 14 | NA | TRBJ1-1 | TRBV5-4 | TGTGCCAGCAGCCCCGCGGGAGCGGGGGACGGAGCTTTCTTT | CASSPAGAGDGAFF
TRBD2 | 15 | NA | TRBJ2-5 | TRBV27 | TGTGCCAGCAGTACAGCGGGGGGGCTCCAAGAGACCCAGTACTTC | CASSTAGGLQETQYF
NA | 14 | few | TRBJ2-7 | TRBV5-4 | TGTGCCAGCAGCTTGGAAGACTCATCCTACGAGCAGTACTTC | CASSLEDSSYEQYF
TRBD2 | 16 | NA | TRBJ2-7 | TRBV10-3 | TGTGCCATCAGTGAAGGCGGGGGGGACTCCTCCTACGAGCAGTACTTC | CAISEGGGDSSYEQYF
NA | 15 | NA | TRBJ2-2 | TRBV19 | TGTGCCAGTAGTATTGTCAGGGCCAACACCGGGGAGCTGTTTTTT | CASSIVRANTGELFF
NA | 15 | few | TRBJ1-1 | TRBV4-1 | TGCGCCAGCAGCCAAGATCGTTCGGGGAACACTGAAGCTTTCTTT | CASSQDRSGNTEAFF
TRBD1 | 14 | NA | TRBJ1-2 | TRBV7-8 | TGTGCCAGCAGCCCAGGACAGGGAGGGTGGGGCTACACCTTC | CASSPGQGGWGYTF
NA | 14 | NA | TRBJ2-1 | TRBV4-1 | TGCGCCAGCAGCCAACCTCTAGGCCTGGCGGAGCAGTTCTTC | CASSQPLGLAEQFF
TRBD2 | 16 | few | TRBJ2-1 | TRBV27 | TGTGCCAGCAGTAAAACTAGCGGGGGGGTATTCGATGAGCAGTTCTTC | CASSKTSGGVFDEQFF
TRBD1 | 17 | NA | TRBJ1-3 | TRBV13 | TGTGCCAGCAGCACCCTTCGACAGGGGGCAAGTGGAAACACCATATATTTT | CASSTLRQGASGNTIYF
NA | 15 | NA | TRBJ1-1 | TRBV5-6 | TGTGCCAGCAGACCAGTGGGGACATTGCACACTGAAGCTTTCTTT | CASRPVGTLHTEAFF
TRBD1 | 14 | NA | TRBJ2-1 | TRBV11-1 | TGTGCCAGCAGCCCCCGGGACAGGGGGAATGAGCAGTTCTTC | CASSPRDRGNEQFF
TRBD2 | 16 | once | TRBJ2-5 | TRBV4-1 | TGCGCCAGCAGCCAAGGGGGACTATCAAACCAAGAGACCCAGTACTTC | CASSQGGLSNQETQYF
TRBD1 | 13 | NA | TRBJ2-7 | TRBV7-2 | TGTGCCAGCAGCTCGACAGGGGGCGCCGAGCAGTACTTC | CASSSTGGAEQYF
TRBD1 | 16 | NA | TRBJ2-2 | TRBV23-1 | TGCGCCAGCACCGGCGGACAGGGAATTGACACCGGGGAGCTGTTTTTT | CASTGGQGIDTGELFF
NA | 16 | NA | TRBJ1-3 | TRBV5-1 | TGCGCCAGCAGCAGAAGTAAACAGGGCCCTGGAAACACCATATATTTT | CASSRSKQGPGNTIYF
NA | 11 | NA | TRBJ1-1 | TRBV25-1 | TGTGCCAGCAAACACGGGGATGAAGCTTTCTTT | CASKHGDEAFF
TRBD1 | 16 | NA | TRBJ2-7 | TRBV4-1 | TGCGCCAGCAGCCAAGATACCAGGGGGCCCCTGGCCCGGCAGTACTTC | CASSQDTRGPLARQYF
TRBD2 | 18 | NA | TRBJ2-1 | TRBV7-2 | TGTGCCAGCAGCTTACTTTTGTCTAGCGGGGGCGTCTACAATGAGCAGTTCTTC | CASSLLLSSGGVYNEQFF
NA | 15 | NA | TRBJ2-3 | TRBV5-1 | TGCGCCAGCAGCTTAGGAGGGAGAAGCACAGATACGCAGTATTTT | CASSLGGRSTDTQYF
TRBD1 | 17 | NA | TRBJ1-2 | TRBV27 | TGTGCCAGCAGTTTATCGCGTGAGGGGGCCCTTGTCTATGGCTACACCTTC | CASSLSREGALVYGYTF
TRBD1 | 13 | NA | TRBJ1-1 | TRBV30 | TGTGCCTGGGAGACAGGGGGGAATGGTGAAGCTTTCTTT | CAWETGGNGEAFF
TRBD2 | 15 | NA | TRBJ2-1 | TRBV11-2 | TGTGCCAGCAGCTTATCTAGCGGGGTCTACAATGAGCAGTTCTTC | CASSLSSGVYNEQFF
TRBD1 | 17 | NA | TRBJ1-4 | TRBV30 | TGTGCCTGGGAGAGGCCAGGGGGCCGATCAACTAATGAAAAACTGTTTTTT | CAWERPGGRSTNEKLFF
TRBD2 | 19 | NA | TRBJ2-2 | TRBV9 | TGTGCCAGCAGCGCCCCCGGCGGACTAGCGGGGCTCGACACCGGGGAGCTGTTTTTT | CASSAPGGLAGLDTGELFF
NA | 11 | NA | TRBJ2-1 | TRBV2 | TGTGCCAGCAGTGAAGCGAGTGAGCAGTTCTTC | CASSEASEQFF
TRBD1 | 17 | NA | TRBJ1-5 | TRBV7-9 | TGTGCCAGCAGCGAGGGGGACAGGCCAAATAGCAATCAGCCCCAGCATTTT | CASSEGDRPNSNQPQHF